The clone carrying this T cell receptor beta chain was detected ten times or more. Its antigen is currently unknown. The entry originates in a study of blood T cells in healthy people across ages. Turning to the study itself: About one barcoded beta molecule per two T cells was the capture yield of template switching.

CDR1 is DFQATT, CDR2 SNEGSKA, per germline (reference sequence). The V gene end was trimmed by 3 bases and the J gene end by 2 bases; junction bases not matched to a gene: 11. There are 17 residues in the CDR3. The donors, all healthy, were Caucasians living in Russia, aged roughly 6 to 100. Study-wide results and limits: Higher diversity, along with more naive CD4+ cells, distinguished long-lived donors from aged donors.

The authors ran a second PCR of about 6 to 11 cycles using a sample-barcoded 5' primer and a J-beta primer mix. TCRdb fed the 5' RACE reads into MiXCR, producing one record per CDR3 protein. The table lists approximately 900,000 distinct CDR3 sequences, almost 30% of them singletons. The sample also formed part of further work on T cells of mothers and their children. As reported in that work: Each child gave approximately 3 million TCR beta CDR3 reads (each mother, over 9 million).

The sample comprised blood. The receptor was isolated from a middle-aged woman in good health. The chain uses TRBV20-1 and TRBJ1-2, with 11 bases matching TRBD1. The CDR3 protein is CSASFMGDRGVNYGYTF. The CDR3 DNA reads as TGCAGTGCTAGTTTTATGGGGGACAGGGGGGTGAACTATGGCTACACCTTC.